This record looks at one T cell receptor beta chain sequence and its context. These data come from a study of T cell changes during pregnancy in multiple sclerosis. The CDR3 is 13 amino acids. Looked up from germline, CDR1 is SGHVS and CDR2 is FQNEAQ. Deletions cut 5 bases from V and 5 bases from J, with 10 bases between. Generated by immunoSEQ multiplex PCR, the TCRdb table keeps only in-frame clones and is missing some. The table shows approximately 100,000 clones, with around 91% occurring only once. The sequence was obtained from a female donor with multiple sclerosis, enrolled in a pregnancy study. V usage is TRBV7-8 and J usage is TRBJ2-1, with D perhaps matching TRBD2 (6 bases). The sequences come from peripheral blood, collected after pregnancy. In nucleotides, the CDR3 is TGTGCCAGCAGCCGTCGACTAGACAATGAGCAGTTCTTC. Protein: CASSRRLDNEQFF.